These T cell receptor beta chains were read from a single sample in a study of blood T cell repertoires in COVID-19. Produced via immunoSEQ multiplex PCR; TCRdb's table is partial and in-frame only. The sample holds about 310,000 clones, roughly 86% seen once. The sequenced material came from peripheral blood. These receptors were obtained from a woman in her 50s who had recovered from COVID-19. The CDR3 runs from the conserved cysteine through the conserved F or W.

len: 16; v_gene: TRBV6-6; CDR3aa: CASSRRRQVLHSPLHF
len: 15; v_gene: TRBV7-2; CDR3aa: CASSLTSGSFNEQFF
len: 15; v_gene: TRBV11-3; CDR3aa: CASSPGGQGQETQYF
len: 13; v_gene: TRBV28; CDR3aa: CASQDRDTGELFF
len: 14; v_gene: TRBV30; CDR3aa: CAWSSQGRIHEQYF
len: 16; v_gene: TRBV6-5; CDR3aa: CASSYIRGQAIYGYTF
len: 11; v_gene: TRBV10-3; CDR3aa: CAISESAGYTF
len: 14; v_gene: TRBV4-2; CDR3aa: CASSQSGGGYEQYF
len: 16; v_gene: TRBV6-5; CDR3aa: CASSYPRGQGSYTQYF
len: 13; v_gene: TRBV24-1; CDR3aa: CATSDSLATKAFF
len: 14; v_gene: TRBV19; CDR3aa: CASRTRTGGREQYF
len: 12; v_gene: TRBV3-1/TRBV3-2; CDR3aa: CASGDNSYEQYF
len: 18; v_gene: TRBV23-1; CDR3aa: CASSQVRVGQGTAGELFF
len: 15; v_gene: TRBV5-1; CDR3aa: CASSLEGTGTSGYTF
len: 14; v_gene: TRBV28; CDR3aa: CASSLTGVNEKLFF
len: 20; v_gene: TRBV27; CDR3aa: CASINQGGTSGLSSYNEQFF
len: 16; v_gene: TRBV27; CDR3aa: CASSLFGRGFQETQYF
len: 16; v_gene: TRBV2; CDR3aa: CATSQYRSTTNEKLFF
len: 15; v_gene: TRBV19; CDR3aa: CASSGGQRGKETQYF
len: 12; v_gene: TRBV30; CDR3aa: CAWDRLNSPLHF
len: 13; v_gene: TRBV28; CDR3aa: CASSLQGAYEQYF
len: 14; v_gene: TRBV6-2/TRBV6-3; CDR3aa: CASSPRRGPTEQYF
len: 14; v_gene: TRBV7-2; CDR3aa: CASSSTPGRDTQYF
len: 15; v_gene: TRBV2; CDR3aa: CASSVVAGVFDEQFF
len: 16; v_gene: TRBV9; CDR3aa: CASGGTSGGASDTQYF
len: 13; v_gene: TRBV12-3/TRBV12-4; CDR3aa: CASSPGTTYGYTF
len: 16; v_gene: TRBV25-1; CDR3aa: CASSEQKAGANTEAFF
len: 15; v_gene: TRBV5-1; CDR3aa: CASSLGDRQNSPLHF